A single sample gave rise to the 8 T cell receptor beta chains below, sequenced in a study of blood T cell repertoires in COVID-19 (TCRdb year 2020). The method was the immunoSEQ multiplex PCR assay. TCRdb limited this immuneACCESS table to in-frame rearrangements with V and J called. A share of clones is missing; checked studies link under half to unresolved V genes, and the rest is unexplained. In all, the sample holds 250,000 to 300,000 clones, and approximately 91% of those were seen once. The top ten clonotypes cover about 2% of the sample. Source material: PBMCs or T cells enriched from blood (not recorded which). Receptors were obtained from a woman aged 40-49 years with acute COVID-19.

The genes are TRBV28 and TRBJ1-3, with 11 bases aligning to TRBD1. The CDR3 runs to 17 residues. CDR1 is MDHEN, CDR2 SYDVKM, per germline. Trimming at V came to 5 bases and at J to 2 bases, leaving 8 bases not matched to a gene. CDR3 amino acids: CASSLFPDRGPGNTIYF. Here the CDR3 DNA reads TGTGCCAGCAGTCTATTCCCGGACAGGGGGCCTGGAAACACCATATATTTT.

The chain combines TRBV19 with TRBJ2-5; D may be TRBD2 (5 bases). The germline gives CDR1 LNHDA, CDR2 SQIVND (reference sequence). The ends were cut back, 4 bases at V and 7 bases at J, with 16 bases in the middle. This CDR3 has 14 residues. The CDR3 coding sequence is TGTGCCAGTAGTAGACGGGGAGATAGTGGGACCCAGTACTTC. Translation: CASSRRGDSGTQYF.

V is TRBV5-6 and J is TRBJ2-7; TRBD1 agrees at 7 bases. This CDR3 region has 14 residues. Per germline, CDR1 SGHDT and CDR2 YYEEEE. J gave up 4 bases and V 4 bases, and 8 bases lay outside the gene matches. The CDR3 reads CASSLGTADYEQYF. CDR3 sequence (DNA): TGTGCCAGCAGCCTAGGGACAGCCGATTACGAGCAGTACTTC.

The rearrangement joins TRBV9 to TRBJ2-3; no clear D. Trimming pared 8 bases from V and 6 bases from J, leaving 13 bases between. This CDR3 contains 12 residues. The germline V gene encodes CDR1 SGDLS and CDR2 YYNGEE. CDR3 protein: CARRLQWDTQYF. In DNA form, the CDR3 reads TGTGCCAGACGTCTCCAGTGGGATACGCAGTATTTT. Full variable domain (rest looked up from reference TRBV9 and TRBJ2-3): DSGVTQTPKHLITATGQRVTLRCSPRSGDLSVYWYQQSLDQGLQFLIQYYNGEERAKGNILERFSAQQFPDLHSELNLSSLELGDSALYFCARRLQWDTQYFGPGTRLTVL.

This clone occurred a few times. This chain uses TRBV18 with TRBJ1-1; 11 nucleotides match TRBD1. This CDR3 has 17 amino acids. Germline CDR1 is KGHSH and CDR2 is LQKENI. Trimming took 1 base from V and 6 from J; bases not matched to a gene: 10. The CDR3 DNA reads as TGTGCCAGCTCACCACGGTTCCCCGGACAGGGGGCCTCTGAAGCTTTCTTT. Its protein is CASSPRFPGQGASEAFF. Variable domain in full (rest from reference TRBV18 and TRBJ1-1): NAGVMQNPRHLVRRRGQEARLRCSPMKGHSHVYWYRQLPEEGLKFMVYLQKENIIDESGMPKERFSAEFPKEGPSILRIQQVVRGDSAAYFCASSPRFPGQGASEAFFGQGTRLTVV.

V is TRBV30 and J is TRBJ1-5; 7 nucleotides agree with TRBD1. With V trimmed by 3 bases and J by 2 bases, 1 base remained unmatched. CDR3 length: 13 residues. CDR1 and CDR2 (germline): GTSNPN, SVGIG (reference sequence). The CDR3 spells CAWSTGGNQPQHF. In DNA form, the CDR3 reads TGTGCCTGGAGCACAGGGGGCAATCAGCCCCAGCATTTT.

This clone has a handful of counts. The chain couples TRBV30 to TRBJ2-2; 10 bases match TRBD2. V lost 2 bases, J lost 4 bases, and 7 bases stayed unmatched. In germline, CDR1 is GTSNPN, CDR2 SVGIG (reference sequence). The CDR3 is made up of 16 amino acids. CDR3 sequence (DNA): TGTGCCTGGAGTATCCCTAGCGGGAGTGGCACCGGGGAGCTGTTTTTT. It translates to CAWSIPSGSGTGELFF.

This sequence joins TRBV24-1 and TRBJ2-3; TRBD2 is a possible D gene (6 bases). Germline CDR1 and CDR2: KGHDR and SFDVKD. The CDR3 is 17 residues long. Trimming removed 1 base at V and 0 bases at J, with 13 bases between. Here the CDR3 reads CATSDLSGGVSTDTQYF. CDR3 nucleotides: TGTGCCACCAGTGATTTATCTGGCGGGGTGAGCACAGATACGCAGTATTTT.